Included here is one TCR beta chain sequence, with context. The antigen is not known. In germline, CDR1 is SSHAT, CDR2 FNYEAQ (reference sequence). The CDR3 length is 16 residues. V gave up 6 bases and J gave up 4 bases; unmatched junction bases: 14. The sample originates from a study of T cell responses to AZD1222 COVID-19 vaccine. Findings and limits, study-wide: Repertoires were obtained solely post-peak T cell response. Only a handful of AZD1222 recipients, several in all, had baseline seropositivity.

Using immunoSEQ multiplex PCR, the repertoire was profiled, and TCRdb retains in-frame clones only, with some absent. The sample holds around 130,000 clones, approximately 88% seen once. This chain joins TRBV7-7 and TRBJ1-1; 7 bases align to TRBD1. The specimen was peripheral blood, collected 28 days after the second AZD1222 dose. This sequence was found in an adult who received the AZD1222 COVID-19 vaccine. For the CDR3, the DNA is TGTGCCAGCAGTCCTTTAGGTCTCAGGGGGGGCACTGAAGCTTTCTTT. Translation: CASSPLGLRGGTEAFF. The complete variable domain, with remaining parts taken from reference TRBV7-7 and TRBJ1-1, reads GAGVSQSPRYKVTKRGQDVTLRCDPISSHATLYWYQQALGQGPEFLTYFNYEAQPDKSGLPSDRFSAERPEGSISTLTIQRTEQRDSAMYRCASSPLGLRGGTEAFFGQGTRLTVV.